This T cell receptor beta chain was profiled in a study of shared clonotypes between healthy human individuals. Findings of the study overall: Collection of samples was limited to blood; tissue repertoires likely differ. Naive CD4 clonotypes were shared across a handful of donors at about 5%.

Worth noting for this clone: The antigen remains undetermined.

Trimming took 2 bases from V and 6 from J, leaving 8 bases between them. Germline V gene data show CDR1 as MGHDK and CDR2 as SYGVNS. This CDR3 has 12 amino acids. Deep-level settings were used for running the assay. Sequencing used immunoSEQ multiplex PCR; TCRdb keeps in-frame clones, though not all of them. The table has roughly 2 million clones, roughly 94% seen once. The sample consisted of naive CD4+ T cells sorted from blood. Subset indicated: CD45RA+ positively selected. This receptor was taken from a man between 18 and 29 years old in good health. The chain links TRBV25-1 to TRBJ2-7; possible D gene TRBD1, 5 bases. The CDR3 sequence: CASSERGFEQYF. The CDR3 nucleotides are TGTGCCAGCAGTGAAAGGGGCTTCGAGCAGTACTTC.